This entry lists 20 T cell receptor beta chains sequenced from one sample in a study of blood T cell repertoires in COVID-19. Assay: immunoSEQ multiplex PCR; the TCRdb copy retains only in-frame clones and omits some. The profile shows a few hundred thousand clones, about nine tenths of them singletons. Sequencing was performed on peripheral blood. The receptors come from a man aged 18 to 29 with active or convalescent COVID-19.

The chain recombines TRBV10-1 with TRBJ2-1, with TRBD2 matching over 8 bases. CDR3 length: 17 residues. In germline, CDR1 is WNHNN, CDR2 SYGVQD (reference sequence). Losses at the gene ends were 11 bases for V and 9 bases for J; bases not matched to a gene: 24. The CDR3 protein is CASTFRRGVQPTGEQFF. The CDR3 DNA follows: TGCGCCTCCACGTTTAGGCGGGGGGTACAACCTACGGGTGAGCAGTTCTTC.

This sequence joins TRBV19 and TRBJ2-7; a possible D gene is TRBD1 (5 bases). The CDR3 sequence is 13 residues long. Deletions cut 4 bases from V and 0 bases from J, with 7 bases between. Germline V gene sequence: CDR1 LNHDA, CDR2 SQIVND (reference sequence). The CDR3 is CASSTTGSYEQYF. Here the CDR3 DNA reads TGTGCCAGTAGTACCACAGGCTCCTACGAGCAGTACTTC.

V gene TRBV15 combines with J gene TRBJ1-2; D unclear. The CDR3 length is 12 residues. V was trimmed by 4 bases and J by 11 bases, leaving 14 bases between them. Germline V gene data show CDR1 as LNHNV and CDR2 as YYDKDF (reference sequence). The CDR3, as DNA: TGTGCCACCAGCACCCTACAGATAGGTTACACCTTC. Translating gives CATSTLQIGYTF. The entire variable domain, with the rest obtained from reference TRBV15 and TRBJ1-2, is as follows: DAMVIQNPRYQVTQFGKPVTLSCSQTLNHNVMYWYQQKSSQAPKLLFHYYDKDFNNEADTPDNFQSRRPNTSFCFLDIRSPGLGDTAMYLCATSTLQIGYTFGSGTRLTVV.

This chain links TRBV29-1 with TRBJ2-2, with 9 bases lining up with TRBD1. Germline V gives CDR1 SQVTM, CDR2 ANQGSEA. The CDR3 length is 14 residues. V lost 4 bases, J lost 5 bases, and 5 bases stayed unmatched. CDR3 nucleotide sequence: TGCAGCGTTGCGGGACAGGGATCGACCGGGGAGCTGTTTTTT. This encodes CSVAGQGSTGELFF.

The chain employs TRBV27 and TRBJ2-1, with a possible D match to TRBD1 (6 bases). Looked up from germline, CDR1 is MNHEY and CDR2 is SMNVEV (reference sequence). With 4 bases removed from V and 10 bases from J, the gap between germline ends came to 14 bases. This CDR3 is 13 amino acids long. CDR3 protein: CASSWGPQLEQFF. CDR3 coding DNA: TGTGCCAGCAGTTGGGGGCCTCAGCTGGAGCAGTTCTTC.

This chain uses TRBV9 with TRBJ1-6; D remains unclear. CDR3 length: 16 amino acids. Looked up from germline, CDR1 is SGDLS and CDR2 is YYNGEE. The V end was cut by 5 bases, the J end by 0 bases, with 12 bases between. In DNA form, the CDR3 reads TGTGCCAGCAGTCTCTCGGGGAGCTCCTATAATTCACCCCTCCACTTT. This sequence encodes CASSLSGSSYNSPLHF.

CDR3 in amino acids: CASSLNRLGNQPQHF. CDR3 coding DNA: TGCGCCAGCAGCTTGAACAGGTTGGGCAATCAGCCCCAGCATTTT. This rearrangement joins TRBV5-1 to TRBJ1-5; D might be TRBD1 (5 bases). V lost 1 base and J 2 bases, leaving 10 bases between the germline ends. The germline CDR1 and CDR2 sequences are SGHRS and YFSETQ. This CDR3 spans 15 amino acids.

This clone has just a few counts. The CDR3 sequence is CASSFASRNNEQFF. The DNA for the CDR3 is TGTGCCAGCAGTTTCGCGTCGAGGAACAATGAGCAGTTCTTC. The chain has TRBV6-2 or TRBV6-3 and TRBJ2-1; no clear D gene. In germline, CDR1 is MNHEY, CDR2 SVGEGT. Trimming left V 4 bases short and J 5 bases short, with 12 bases between. This CDR3 is built from 14 residues.

This chain joins TRBV28 and TRBJ1-5; TRBD1 agrees at 8 bases. This CDR3 has 17 amino acids. Trimming removed 5 bases from V and 0 bases from J; junction bases left unmatched: 9. The germline CDR1 and CDR2 sequences are MDHEN and SYDVKM. The CDR3 here is CASSHGQGAVSNQPQHF. The CDR3 DNA reads as TGTGCCAGCAGTCATGGGCAGGGGGCGGTTAGCAATCAGCCCCAGCATTTT.

The chain combines TRBV18 with TRBJ2-5, with a tentative D call TRBD1 (5 bases). V dropped 1 base and J dropped 1 base, with 10 bases sitting between them. CDR3 size: 15 residues. Germline CDR1 is KGHSH and CDR2 is LQKENI. DNA for the CDR3: TGTGCCAGCTCACCACAAGACAGCAGCCAAGAGACCCAGTACTTC. It yields the protein CASSPQDSSQETQYF.

This clone appeared once. The chain employs TRBV6-6 and TRBJ1-1, with TRBD1 identical over 7 bases. V lost 6 bases, J lost 3 bases, and 7 bases stayed unmatched. The length of the CDR3 is 14 residues. CDR1 is MNHNY and CDR2 is SVGAGI in the germline V gene (reference sequence). The CDR3 sequence: CASSREGAYTEAFF. DNA of the CDR3: TGTGCCAGCAGCCGTGAGGGGGCTTACACTGAAGCTTTCTTT.

The CDR3 here is CATSRGLPYEQYF. CDR3 in DNA: TGTGCCACTTCGAGGGGACTTCCCTACGAGCAGTACTTC. The rearrangement joins TRBV7-9 to TRBJ2-7; a possible D gene is TRBD2 (6 bases). The germline V gene has CDR1 SEHNR and CDR2 FQNEAQ (reference sequence). CDR3 length: 13 amino acids. V was trimmed by 10 bases and J by 2 bases, leaving 15 bases between them.

This chain links TRBV7-4 with TRBJ2-2; TRBD2 matches at 9 bases. The V gene end was trimmed by 4 bases and the J gene end by 1 base; junction bases not matched to a gene: 13. This CDR3 has 19 residues. Germline lookup yields CDR1 SGHVT and CDR2 SQSDAQ. The CDR3 loop is CASSSILGSGGGNTGELFF. The CDR3 region has the DNA TGTGCCAGCAGCTCTATATTGGGTAGCGGGGGAGGGAACACCGGGGAGCTGTTTTTT.

Written as DNA, the CDR3 is TGTGCCAGCAGCGACCTCGCGGGGACAGGGTCCGGAAACACCATATATTTT. Translated: CASSDLAGTGSGNTIYF. V and J are TRBV7-9 and TRBJ1-3, with TRBD1 identical over 9 bases. The CDR3 consists of 17 residues. The germline gives CDR1 SEHNR, CDR2 FQNEAQ (reference sequence). V shed 5 bases and J 4 bases; nucleotides not matched to a gene: 12.

V is TRBV28 and J is TRBJ2-3, with D unresolved. Germline V lookup: CDR1 MDHEN, CDR2 SYDVKM. With 2 bases removed from V and 1 base from J, the gap between germline ends came to 10 bases. The CDR3 length is 15 residues. The CDR3 DNA reads TGTGCCAGCAGTTTACCCCGGGTCCGCACAGATACGCAGTATTTT. The encoded protein is CASSLPRVRTDTQYF.

The chain links TRBV19 to TRBJ2-6; 8 bases are shared with TRBD1. V dropped 3 bases and J dropped 0; count of bases not matched to a gene: 4. Germline CDR1 is LNHDA and CDR2 is SQIVND (reference sequence). This CDR3 contains 17 residues. This chain's CDR3 is CASSIDRGGSGANVLTF. The CDR3 DNA reads as TGTGCCAGTAGTATCGACAGGGGCGGCTCTGGGGCCAACGTCCTGACTTTC.

V is TRBV29-1 and J is TRBJ2-3, with D unclear. Per germline, CDR1 SQVTM and CDR2 ANQGSEA. The ends were cut back, 8 bases at V and 9 bases at J, with 12 bases in the middle. The CDR3 totals 10 residues. CDR3 nucleotides: TGCAGCATAAGAGGTGGCACGCAGTATTTT. Translated: CSIRGGTQYF.

The V gene is TRBV12-3 or TRBV12-4, the J gene TRBJ2-7, with D perhaps TRBD1 (5 bases). The CDR3 loop spans 13 amino acids. Trimming pared 2 bases from V and 6 bases from J, leaving 11 bases between. The CDR3 protein is CASSLQGPSEQYF. The CDR3 DNA follows: TGTGCCAGCAGTTTACAGGGTCCCAGCGAGCAGTACTTC.

This sequence joins TRBV11-3 and TRBJ2-5; possible D gene TRBD2, 6 bases. The CDR3 contains 15 residues. From germline, CDR1 is SGHNT and CDR2 YENEEA. V lost 4 bases and J 2 bases, leaving 14 bases between the germline ends. In DNA form, the CDR3 reads TGTGCCAGCAGCTCAGGGACTGCCGATCAAGAGACCCAGTACTTC. Translated, it gives CASSSGTADQETQYF.

The chain is built from TRBV28 and TRBJ1-3; the D gene is possibly TRBD1 (5 bases). Germline CDR1 MDHEN, CDR2 SYDVKM. The CDR3 totals 15 residues. Trimming left V 7 bases short and J 2 bases short, with 15 bases between. CDR3 in DNA: TGTGCCAGCACTCATCGGGGGAAGACTGGAAACACCATATATTTT. Encoded protein: CASTHRGKTGNTIYF. The whole variable domain, remainder taken from reference TRBV28 and TRBJ1-3, is DVKVTQSSRYLVKRTGEKVFLECVQDMDHENMFWYRQDPGLGLRLIYFSYDVKMKEKGDIPEGYSVSREKKERFSLILESASTNQTSMYLCASTHRGKTGNTIYFGEGSWLTVV.